The 10 T cell receptor beta chains below were found in one sample sequenced in a study of T cell responses to AZD1222 COVID-19 vaccine. Sequencing was performed with immunoSEQ multiplex PCR; in TCRdb, only in-frame clones are kept and a portion is missing. This sample yields roughly 80,000 clones, of which roughly 85% are seen a single time; more than 9% belongs to the top ten. Sequencing used peripheral blood, obtained 28 days after the second AZD1222 dose. These receptors originate from an adult who received the AZD1222 COVID-19 vaccine.

The chain recombines TRBV3-1 (or the pseudogene TRBV3-2) with TRBJ1-6; D might be TRBD1 (5 bases). The CDR3 runs 15 residues. Germline V lookup: CDR1 LGHDT, CDR2 YNNKEL (reference sequence). V shed 6 bases and J shed 6 bases, with 15 bases lying between them. CDR3 coding DNA: TGTGCCAGCAGGGGCGGGGGGTTCGTTAATTCACCCCTCCACTTT. Translation gives CASRGGGFVNSPLHF.

The chain has TRBV11-2 and TRBJ1-1; D uncertain. This CDR3 comprises 12 residues. The V and J ends lost 1 base and 10 bases respectively, with 10 bases between them. The germline CDR1 and CDR2 sequences are SGHAT and FQNNGV. CDR3 region: CASSLGDRGAFF. In DNA form, the CDR3 reads TGTGCCAGCAGCTTAGGGGATCGGGGAGCTTTCTTT.

This sequence joins TRBV5-6 and TRBJ1-4, with a tentative D call TRBD1 (5 bases). The germline V gene encodes CDR1 SGHDT and CDR2 YYEEEE. The V end lost 0 bases, the J end lost 4 bases, and 19 bases lay between the germline ends. The CDR3 consists of 18 residues. The chain's CDR3 is CASSLGGLTVNYNEKLFF. The CDR3 nucleotides read TGTGCCAGCAGCTTGGGCGGGTTGACAGTGAACTATAATGAAAAACTGTTTTTT.

The chain is built from TRBV5-6 and TRBJ1-2; 7 bases are shared with TRBD1. V lost 4 bases and J lost 4; bases outside the gene matches: 10. CDR3 size: 15 residues. Germline V lookup: CDR1 SGHDT, CDR2 YYEEEE. As DNA, the CDR3 is TGTGCCAGCAGCCCCCAGCCCAGGGGGAGCTATGGCTACACCTTC. The encoded protein is CASSPQPRGSYGYTF.

CDR3 amino acids: CASSLAPPSPQHF. CDR3 nucleotides: TGTGCCAGCAGCTTAGCCCCCCCCTCGCCCCAGCATTTT. The chain employs TRBV7-2 and TRBJ1-5; D is unclear. CDR3 length: 13 amino acids. V was pared by 0 bases and J by 9 bases, with 9 bases between. CDR1 is SGHTA and CDR2 is FQGNSA in the germline V gene.

The V call is TRBV19, the J call TRBJ1-2; D gene unclear. Between the trimmed V and J ends, which lost 7 bases and 3 bases, there was a span of 15 bases. Germline V gene sequence: CDR1 LNHDA, CDR2 SQIVND (reference sequence). This CDR3 is 14 amino acids long. The CDR3 protein is CASKSWGKDYGYTF. The CDR3 DNA reads TGTGCCAGTAAATCTTGGGGAAAGGACTATGGCTACACCTTC.

The V call is TRBV10-3, the J call TRBJ1-1, with 8 positions matching TRBD1. Trimming at V came to 5 bases and at J to 5 bases, leaving 16 bases not matched to a gene. The CDR3 is 17 amino acids. Per the germline V gene, CDR1 is ENHRY and CDR2 is SYGVKD. The CDR3 bases are TGTGCCATCAGTAACGGTGTCGACAGGGGAGGTTGGACTGAAGCTTTCTTT. The encoded protein is CAISNGVDRGGWTEAFF.

The J gene is TRBJ2-2, the V gene TRBV11-2; possible D gene TRBD2, 6 bases. Germline-derived CDR1 and CDR2 are SGHAT and FQNNGV. The V end lost 1 base, the J end lost 5 bases, and 8 bases lay between the germline ends. This CDR3 has 14 amino acids. DNA of the CDR3: TGTGCCAGCAGCTTAGGGGGGACTACCGGGGAGCTGTTTTTT. Its protein is CASSLGGTTGELFF.

V is TRBV5-4 and J is TRBJ2-7; TRBD1 aligns across 8 bases. Unmatched junction bases numbered 2, after V lost 0 bases and J lost 0 bases. CDR3 size: 15 residues. The germline CDR1 and CDR2 sequences are SGHNT and YYREEE (reference sequence). Written as DNA, the CDR3 is TGTGCCAGCAGCTTGGGGACAGGGATCTCCTACGAGCAGTACTTC. As protein: CASSLGTGISYEQYF.

V and J are TRBV10-3 and TRBJ2-7; 7 bases are shared with TRBD1. The CDR3 has 13 amino acids. The germline V gene has CDR1 ENHRY and CDR2 SYGVKD. V lost 7 bases to trimming and J lost 2 bases; unmatched junction nucleotides: 5. CDR3 nucleotide sequence: TGTGCCATCACCTGGGACAGCGCCTACGAGCAGTACTTC. It translates to CAITWDSAYEQYF.